This TCR beta chain was captured by sequencing in a study of T-cell reconstitution after alpha-beta-depleted transplantation in children. Regarding the study as a whole: One year after transplant, T-cell counts and diversity came mostly from newly produced T cells.

TCRbeta library construction was performed incorporating unique molecular identifiers. Each CDR3 protein is one row after TCRdb ran MiXCR on the PCR reads. Of about a million distinct CDR3 sequences detected, about 29% appear once; the ten largest clones hold about 28%. Looked up from germline, CDR1 is LGHDT and CDR2 is YNNKEL (reference sequence). CDR3 length: 13 amino acids. Trimming cost V 5 bases and J 5 bases, with 7 bases left between them. This clonotype was detected only a few times. Its target is unknown. Sequences were derived from PBMCs, mostly from graft donor cells, sampled 360 days after TCRalphabeta/CD19-depleted stem cell transplant. The TCR originated in a boy under two years old who had a stem cell transplant for SCID, so the T cells may come from the graft donor. This chain uses TRBV3-1 with TRBJ1-6, with D tentatively TRBD1 (6 bases). The CDR3 reads CASSNRDNSPLHF. CDR3 nucleotides: TGTGCCAGCAGCAACAGGGATAATTCACCCCTCCACTTT.